This record concerns one T cell receptor beta chain sequence. The antigen remains unidentified. The repertoire was sequenced with immunoSEQ multiplex PCR; TCRdb's copy has only in-frame clones and lacks some. In the table there are more than 85,000 clones, about 88% of which are singletons. These data originate in a study of T cell responses to AZD1222 COVID-19 vaccine. The study, taken as a whole, reports: Sampled repertoires all dated from after the peak T cell response.

The sample consisted of peripheral blood, taken on day 0 of AZD1222 vaccination. This sequence originates from an adult in good health.

The CDR3 region has the DNA TGCGCCAGCAGCTTAACTCCCCAGGGTACGGAATATGGCTACACCTTC. Translating it yields CASSLTPQGTEYGYTF. This rearrangement joins TRBV5-1 to TRBJ1-2; tentatively, D is TRBD1 (5 bases). Germline V lookup: CDR1 SGHRS, CDR2 YFSETQ. Trimming stripped 2 bases from V and 5 bases from J, with 19 bases between. The CDR3 sequence is 16 residues long. The full variable domain, completed using reference TRBV5-1 and TRBJ1-2, is KAGVTQTPRYLIKTRGQQVTLSCSPISGHRSVSWYQQTPGQGLQFLFEYFSETQRNKGNFPGRFSGRQFSNSRSEMNVSTLELGDSALYLCASSLTPQGTEYGYTFGSGTRLTVV.